This is a list of T cell receptor beta chains from one sample in a study of cytomegalovirus exposure and HLA in healthy donors. Only in-frame clones appear in the TCRdb table, and some are missing; sequencing was by immunoSEQ multiplex PCR. The data contain approximately 110,000 clones, about 93% of them seen just once; the ten biggest clones take up 1% to 1.5%. Sequencing input: PBMCs. The origin of the receptors is a woman between 18 and 29 years old in good health and CMV-seronegative. Each CDR3 is given with its conserved first and last residue. The order of the fields is J gene, D gene, V gene, clone size, CDR3 protein, CDR3 DNA. The D gene is left open where the match is weak. Clone sizes are given selectively: once, few, many, or a class where the clone is expanded.

j_call: TRBJ2-7
d_call: TRBD2
v_call: TRBV11-2
clone_size: .
cdr3_aa: CASSLASGGDFYEQYF
cdr3_nt: TGTGCCAGCAGTTTGGCTAGCGGGGGGGATTTCTACGAGCAGTACTTC

j_call: TRBJ1-1
d_call: .
v_call: TRBV5-1
clone_size: .
cdr3_aa: CASSLARTNTEAFF
cdr3_nt: TGCGCCAGCAGCTTAGCGCGAACGAACACTGAAGCTTTCTTT

j_call: TRBJ2-5
d_call: TRBD2
v_call: TRBV4-1
clone_size: .
cdr3_aa: CASSTLSGTPPETQYF
cdr3_nt: TGCGCCAGCAGTACCTTAAGCGGGACTCCTCCGGAGACCCAGTACTTC

j_call: TRBJ2-6
d_call: .
v_call: TRBV4-1
clone_size: .
cdr3_aa: CASSQVSRVPHGANVLTF
cdr3_nt: TGCGCCAGCAGCCAAGTTAGCAGGGTTCCGCATGGGGCCAACGTCCTGACTTTC

j_call: TRBJ2-2
d_call: .
v_call: TRBV19
clone_size: once
cdr3_aa: CASISGNTGELFF
cdr3_nt: TGTGCCAGTATCTCGGGTAACACCGGGGAGCTGTTTTTT

j_call: TRBJ2-5
d_call: .
v_call: TRBV7-6
clone_size: few
cdr3_aa: CASSPTIDRYQETQYF
cdr3_nt: TGTGCCAGCAGCCCCACCATCGACAGGTACCAAGAGACCCAGTACTTC

j_call: TRBJ2-5
d_call: TRBD1
v_call: TRBV9
clone_size: .
cdr3_aa: CASSVGKTGEKETQYF
cdr3_nt: TGTGCCAGCAGCGTAGGGAAAACAGGGGAGAAAGAGACCCAGTACTTC

j_call: TRBJ1-5
d_call: TRBD1
v_call: TRBV27
clone_size: once
cdr3_aa: CASSRQGSNQPQHF
cdr3_nt: TGTGCCAGCAGTAGACAGGGAAGCAATCAGCCCCAGCATTTT

j_call: TRBJ1-1
d_call: .
v_call: TRBV5-1
clone_size: once
cdr3_aa: CASATNTEAFF
cdr3_nt: TGCGCCAGCGCCACAAACACTGAAGCTTTCTTT

j_call: TRBJ2-3
d_call: .
v_call: TRBV4-1
clone_size: .
cdr3_aa: CASSQELSGSGSADTQYF
cdr3_nt: TGCGCCAGCAGCCAAGAACTTTCCGGCTCCGGAAGCGCAGATACGCAGTATTTT

j_call: TRBJ2-1
d_call: TRBD2
v_call: TRBV15
clone_size: .
cdr3_aa: CATSRDRLAGGPEQFF
cdr3_nt: TGTGCCACCAGCAGAGATCGACTAGCGGGAGGCCCTGAGCAGTTCTTC

j_call: TRBJ2-3
d_call: TRBD2
v_call: TRBV7-2
clone_size: .
cdr3_aa: CASSPLGREVTDTQYF
cdr3_nt: TGTGCCAGCAGCCCCCTAGGGCGGGAGGTAACAGATACGCAGTATTTT

j_call: TRBJ2-5
d_call: .
v_call: TRBV25-1
clone_size: .
cdr3_aa: CASSEFGGAPLRETQYF
cdr3_nt: TGTGCCAGCAGTGAATTTGGCGGAGCTCCGCTCCGGGAGACCCAGTACTTC

j_call: TRBJ1-1
d_call: .
v_call: TRBV18
clone_size: once
cdr3_aa: CASSLSGPGGTEAFF
cdr3_nt: TGTGCCAGCTCATTGTCCGGGCCCGGAGGGACTGAAGCTTTCTTT

j_call: TRBJ2-7
d_call: TRBD1
v_call: TRBV2
clone_size: .
cdr3_aa: CASSEARGGTGISYEQYF
cdr3_nt: TGTGCCAGCAGTGAAGCAAGGGGAGGGACAGGGATAAGCTACGAGCAGTACTTC

j_call: TRBJ2-2
d_call: TRBD2
v_call: TRBV2
clone_size: .
cdr3_aa: CASSVAGEDTGELFF
cdr3_nt: TGTGCCAGCAGTGTAGCGGGAGAGGACACCGGGGAGCTGTTTTTT

j_call: TRBJ1-6
d_call: .
v_call: TRBV7-2
clone_size: .
cdr3_aa: CASRADGRGRNSPLHF
cdr3_nt: TGTGCCAGCAGAGCAGACGGCCGCGGGCGAAATTCACCCCTCCACTTT

j_call: TRBJ2-2
d_call: TRBD1
v_call: TRBV7-3
clone_size: .
cdr3_aa: CASSPVGTGMVPGELFF
cdr3_nt: TGTGCCAGCAGCCCCGTCGGGACAGGGATGGTTCCCGGGGAGCTGTTTTTT

j_call: TRBJ2-7
d_call: .
v_call: TRBV19
clone_size: .
cdr3_aa: CASSKGPGNEQYF
cdr3_nt: TGTGCCAGTAGTAAGGGGCCTGGAAACGAGCAGTACTTC

j_call: TRBJ1-5
d_call: .
v_call: TRBV9
clone_size: .
cdr3_aa: CASSVGESNQPQHF
cdr3_nt: TGTGCCAGCAGCGTAGGGGAGAGCAATCAGCCCCAGCATTTT

j_call: TRBJ1-6
d_call: .
v_call: TRBV9
clone_size: .
cdr3_aa: CASSVGGWYNSPLHF
cdr3_nt: TGTGCCAGCAGCGTAGGGGGCTGGTATAATTCACCCCTCCACTTT

j_call: TRBJ2-1
d_call: .
v_call: TRBV5-6
clone_size: .
cdr3_aa: CASSLYSGGGSLDEQFF
cdr3_nt: TGTGCCAGCAGCTTGTACTCTGGGGGCGGATCCTTGGATGAGCAGTTCTTC

j_call: TRBJ2-7
d_call: .
v_call: TRBV27
clone_size: once
cdr3_aa: CASSFTGTRAEQYF
cdr3_nt: TGTGCCAGCAGTTTTACCGGGACTCGGGCGGAGCAGTACTTC

j_call: TRBJ1-5
d_call: .
v_call: TRBV6-1
clone_size: .
cdr3_aa: CASGATNRAIQPQHF
cdr3_nt: TGTGCCAGCGGCGCCACCAACAGGGCCATCCAGCCCCAGCATTTT

j_call: TRBJ2-2
d_call: TRBD2
v_call: TRBV5-6
clone_size: .
cdr3_aa: CASSLLAGASTGELFF
cdr3_nt: TGTGCCAGCAGCTTACTAGCGGGAGCCAGCACCGGGGAGCTGTTTTTT

j_call: TRBJ2-1
d_call: TRBD2
v_call: TRBV7-9
clone_size: .
cdr3_aa: CASSSRKAGSSYNEQFF
cdr3_nt: TGTGCCAGCAGCTCAAGAAAAGCGGGGAGCTCCTACAATGAGCAGTTCTTC

j_call: TRBJ2-1
d_call: TRBD2
v_call: TRBV28
clone_size: .
cdr3_aa: CASSPPSGRASEQFF
cdr3_nt: TGTGCCAGCAGTCCGCCTAGCGGGAGGGCTAGTGAGCAGTTCTTC

j_call: TRBJ1-2
d_call: .
v_call: TRBV19
clone_size: .
cdr3_aa: CASSLSPRGFHGYTF
cdr3_nt: TGTGCCAGTAGTCTCTCCCCCCGCGGGTTCCATGGCTACACCTTC

j_call: TRBJ2-1
d_call: .
v_call: TRBV11-3
clone_size: .
cdr3_aa: CASSSRSSENNEQFF
cdr3_nt: TGTGCCAGCAGCTCCCGGAGTAGCGAGAACAATGAGCAGTTCTTC

j_call: TRBJ1-5
d_call: .
v_call: TRBV10-1
clone_size: .
cdr3_aa: CASSDGNQPQHF
cdr3_nt: TGCGCCAGCAGTGACGGTAATCAGCCCCAGCATTTT

j_call: TRBJ2-1
d_call: TRBD2
v_call: TRBV28
clone_size: .
cdr3_aa: CASRGLVQFF
cdr3_nt: TGTGCCAGCAGGGGACTAGTACAGTTCTTC

j_call: TRBJ1-6
d_call: .
v_call: TRBV28
clone_size: .
cdr3_aa: CASSSPASEGLYNSPLHF
cdr3_nt: TGTGCCAGCAGTTCCCCCGCTAGTGAGGGACTTTATAATTCACCCCTCCACTTT

j_call: TRBJ2-6
d_call: .
v_call: TRBV5-4
clone_size: .
cdr3_aa: CASRPTSVPSGGANVLTF
cdr3_nt: TGTGCCAGCAGACCTACTAGTGTCCCCTCTGGTGGGGCCAACGTCCTGACTTTC

j_call: TRBJ2-5
d_call: TRBD2
v_call: TRBV7-2
clone_size: .
cdr3_aa: CASSKRTSGRETQYF
cdr3_nt: TGTGCCAGCAGCAAAAGGACTAGCGGCCGGGAGACCCAGTACTTC

j_call: TRBJ2-1
d_call: .
v_call: TRBV7-7
clone_size: .
cdr3_aa: CASSPGVYNEQFF
cdr3_nt: TGTGCCAGCAGCCCCGGAGTCTACAATGAGCAGTTCTTC

j_call: TRBJ1-1
d_call: .
v_call: TRBV7-9
clone_size: .
cdr3_aa: CASSQDNMNTEAFF
cdr3_nt: TGTGCCAGCAGCCAAGACAACATGAACACTGAAGCTTTCTTT

j_call: TRBJ1-2
d_call: TRBD1
v_call: TRBV13
clone_size: .
cdr3_aa: CASSLGMGQGARGYTF
cdr3_nt: TGTGCCAGCAGCTTAGGTATGGGACAGGGGGCGAGAGGCTACACCTTC

j_call: TRBJ2-1
d_call: TRBD2
v_call: TRBV7-8
clone_size: .
cdr3_aa: CASSLWEREALGEQFF
cdr3_nt: TGTGCCAGCAGCTTGTGGGAGCGGGAGGCCCTAGGTGAGCAGTTCTTC

j_call: TRBJ2-7
d_call: .
v_call: TRBV28
clone_size: .
cdr3_aa: CASSFYIEQYF
cdr3_nt: TGTGCCAGCAGTTTTTATATAGAGCAGTACTTC

j_call: TRBJ2-7
d_call: TRBD2
v_call: TRBV28
clone_size: .
cdr3_aa: CASMGTSGVGGEQYF
cdr3_nt: TGTGCCAGCATGGGGACTAGCGGTGTTGGGGGCGAGCAGTACTTC

j_call: TRBJ1-4
d_call: .
v_call: TRBV11-2
clone_size: .
cdr3_aa: CASPEREKLFF
cdr3_nt: TGTGCCAGCCCCGAGCGTGAAAAACTGTTTTTT

j_call: TRBJ2-7
d_call: TRBD1
v_call: TRBV5-6
clone_size: .
cdr3_aa: CASSPLDRDTSEQYF
cdr3_nt: TGTGCCAGCAGCCCGCTGGACAGGGACACGAGTGAGCAGTACTTC

j_call: TRBJ2-5
d_call: TRBD2
v_call: TRBV6-5
clone_size: .
cdr3_aa: CASRGTSGGQETQYF
cdr3_nt: TGTGCCAGCAGGGGGACTAGCGGGGGTCAAGAGACCCAGTACTTC

j_call: TRBJ2-1
d_call: .
v_call: TRBV9
clone_size: .
cdr3_aa: CASSPPGQPARQFF
cdr3_nt: TGTGCCAGCAGCCCGCCGGGACAACCAGCTCGGCAGTTCTTC

j_call: TRBJ1-3
d_call: .
v_call: TRBV7-9
clone_size: .
cdr3_aa: CASSHPPGFSYSGNTIYF
cdr3_nt: TGTGCCAGCAGCCATCCCCCAGGGTTTTCCTACTCTGGAAACACCATATATTTT